This T cell receptor beta chain was found in a study of CXCR3-negative and CXCR3-positive naive CD8 T cells. The CDR3 contains 17 residues. CDR1 is SGDLS and CDR2 is YYNGEE in the germline V gene. Via 5' RACE with UMI labels, TRB cDNA libraries were prepared. From the 5' RACE reads, TCRdb lists one entry per CDR3 protein and no DNA. This table lists about 43,000 distinct CDR3 sequences. The receptor comes from a human donor in good health. Some clones in this sample may be carry-over from other donors' samples. The sample was memory CD8+ T cells from blood. The chain couples TRBV9 to TRBJ2-7; the TCRdb D gene call, TRBD1, has no DNA to confirm it. The CDR3 reads CASSVSPANPQSYEQYF.